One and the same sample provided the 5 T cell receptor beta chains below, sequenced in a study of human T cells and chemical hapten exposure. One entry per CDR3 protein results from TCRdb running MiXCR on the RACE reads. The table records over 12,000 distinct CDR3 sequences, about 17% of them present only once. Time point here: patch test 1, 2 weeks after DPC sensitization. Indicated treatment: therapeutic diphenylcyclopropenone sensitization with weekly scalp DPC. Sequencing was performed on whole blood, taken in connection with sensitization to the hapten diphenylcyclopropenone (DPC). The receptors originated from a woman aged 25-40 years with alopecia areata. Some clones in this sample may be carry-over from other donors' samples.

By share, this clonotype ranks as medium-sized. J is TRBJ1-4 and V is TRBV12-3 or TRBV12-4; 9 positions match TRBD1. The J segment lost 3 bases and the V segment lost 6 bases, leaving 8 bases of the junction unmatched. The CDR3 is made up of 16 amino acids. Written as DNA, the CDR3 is TGTGCCAGCAGACAACAGGGGGCTCGCTCTAATGAAAAACTGTTTTTT. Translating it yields CASRQQGARSNEKLFF.

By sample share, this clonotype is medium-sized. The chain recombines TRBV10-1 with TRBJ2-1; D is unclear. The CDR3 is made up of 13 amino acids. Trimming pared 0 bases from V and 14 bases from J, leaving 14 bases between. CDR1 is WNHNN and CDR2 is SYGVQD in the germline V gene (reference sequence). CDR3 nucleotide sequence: TGCGCCAGCAGTGAGTCGCTGTTAGGGCTCGAGTTCTTC. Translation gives CASSESLLGLEFF.

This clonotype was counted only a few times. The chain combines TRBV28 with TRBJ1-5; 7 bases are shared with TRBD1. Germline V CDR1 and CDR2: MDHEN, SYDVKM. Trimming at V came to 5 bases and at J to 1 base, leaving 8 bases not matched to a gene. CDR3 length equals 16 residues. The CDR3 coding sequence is TGTGCCAGCAGTCCCAGGGGGGTCGGGAGCAATCAGCCCCAGCATTTT. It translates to CASSPRGVGSNQPQHF.

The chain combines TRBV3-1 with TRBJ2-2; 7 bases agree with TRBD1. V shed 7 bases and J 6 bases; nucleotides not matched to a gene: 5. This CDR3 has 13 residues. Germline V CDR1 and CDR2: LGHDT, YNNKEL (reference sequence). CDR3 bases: TGTGCCAGCACCCTGAGGGGGCCCGGGGAGCTGTTTTTT. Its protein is CASTLRGPGELFF.

The CDR3: CAISEEGRLNTEAFF. Here the CDR3 DNA reads TGTGCCATCAGTGAGGAGGGACGGCTTAACACTGAAGCTTTCTTT. The J gene is TRBJ1-1, the V gene TRBV10-3; possible D gene TRBD1, 5 bases. V gave up 2 bases and J gave up 2 bases, with 12 bases separating them. Per the germline V gene, CDR1 is ENHRY and CDR2 is SYGVKD. This CDR3 is built from 15 residues.